A selection of T cell receptor beta chains follows, all from one sample in a study of blood T cell repertoires in COVID-19. Using immunoSEQ multiplex PCR, the repertoire was profiled, and TCRdb retains in-frame clones only, with some absent. The sample holds 75,000 to 85,000 clones, approximately 86% seen once. Sequencing was carried out using peripheral blood. The receptor source for this set is a human donor in a cohort sampled during active COVID-19. Both conserved end residues are part of each CDR3. Fields, in order: D gene, J gene, V gene, CDR3 length, clone size, CDR3 DNA, CDR3 protein. D genes are given only for firm matches. Where a row states a size, it is once, few, many or the class of an expanded clone; other rows omit it.

D: .; J: TRBJ1-1; V: TRBV7-9; length: 14; size: .; DNA: TGTGCCAGCTCCCAGGCGATCGGTAACACTGAAGCTTTCTTT; CDR3: CASSQAIGNTEAFF
D: TRBD1; J: TRBJ1-2; V: TRBV5-1; length: 15; size: .; DNA: TGCGCCAGCAGCTCCGGGACAGCAAAGGCGGATGGCTACACCTTC; CDR3: CASSSGTAKADGYTF
D: .; J: TRBJ1-2; V: TRBV19; length: 11; size: .; DNA: TGTGCCAGCTCGACAGTCTATGGCTACACCTTC; CDR3: CASSTVYGYTF
D: TRBD1; J: TRBJ1-2; V: TRBV5-6; length: 15; size: .; DNA: TGTGCCAGCAGCCCCGGGACAGGGGGCAGCTATGGCTACACCTTC; CDR3: CASSPGTGGSYGYTF
D: TRBD1; J: TRBJ2-5; V: TRBV4-1; length: 12; size: .; DNA: TGCGCCAGCAGCCAAGCAGGGGGTCGTCAGTACTTC; CDR3: CASSQAGGRQYF
D: TRBD2; J: TRBJ2-1; V: TRBV7-2; length: 17; size: .; DNA: TGTGCCAGCAGCTTAGATTATCGGGGGGGCCCTTACAATGAGCAGTTCTTC; CDR3: CASSLDYRGGPYNEQFF
D: .; J: TRBJ1-2; V: TRBV4-3; length: 14; size: .; DNA: TGCGCCAGCAGCCAAGGTACAGGGTCCTATGGCTACACCTTC; CDR3: CASSQGTGSYGYTF
D: .; J: TRBJ1-2; V: TRBV7-6; length: 15; size: .; DNA: TGTGCCAGCAGCTCCGGACAGATAAAGGTAGGTGGCTACACCTTC; CDR3: CASSSGQIKVGGYTF
D: .; J: TRBJ1-1; V: TRBV11-2; length: 14; size: .; DNA: TGTGCCAGCAGTCCCGCAGGGGTGGCCACTGAAGCTTTCTTT; CDR3: CASSPAGVATEAFF
D: .; J: TRBJ2-2; V: TRBV19; length: 15; size: .; DNA: TGTGCCAGTAGGCCGACTAGTTCGGGGACCGGGGAGCTGTTTTTT; CDR3: CASRPTSSGTGELFF
D: .; J: TRBJ1-1; V: TRBV6-2/TRBV6-3; length: 18; size: medium-sized; DNA: TGTGCCAGCAGTTACTCGAGTCGGGCAGGGGAAGGGGACACTGAAGCTTTCTTT; CDR3: CASSYSSRAGEGDTEAFF
D: TRBD2; J: TRBJ2-1; V: TRBV7-6; length: 16; size: .; DNA: TGTGCCAGCAGCTTAGAAGCGGGAGGGTCCTACAATGAGCAGTTCTTC; CDR3: CASSLEAGGSYNEQFF
D: TRBD2; J: TRBJ2-3; V: TRBV13; length: 15; size: .; DNA: TGTGCCAGCAGCCCACCCGGGACTAGGCCGGATACGCAGTATTTT; CDR3: CASSPPGTRPDTQYF
D: TRBD1; J: TRBJ2-7; V: TRBV2; length: 13; size: .; DNA: TGTGCCAGCAGAGGGACAGAGCCCTACGAGCAGTACTTC; CDR3: CASRGTEPYEQYF
D: TRBD1; J: TRBJ1-1; V: TRBV3-1/TRBV3-2; length: 14; size: .; DNA: TGTGCCAGCAGCGCCACCGGGACAGAATATGAAGCTTTCTTT; CDR3: CASSATGTEYEAFF
D: TRBD1; J: TRBJ1-5; V: TRBV27; length: 14; size: .; DNA: TGTGCCAGCAGTCCAGGACAGGGCAATCAGCCCCAGCATTTT; CDR3: CASSPGQGNQPQHF
D: .; J: TRBJ1-2; V: TRBV16; length: 11; size: .; DNA: TGTGCCAGCAGCCCCCTGCAGAGCTACACCTTC; CDR3: CASSPLQSYTF
D: TRBD2; J: TRBJ2-3; V: TRBV7-7; length: 15; size: .; DNA: TGTGCCAGCAGCCGAGGTCTAGCGGGCACAGATACGCAGTATTTT; CDR3: CASSRGLAGTDTQYF
D: .; J: TRBJ1-6; V: TRBV18; length: 16; size: once; DNA: TGTGCCAGCTCACCAGCGGGAGGGGTCCCTAATTCACCCCTCCACTTT; CDR3: CASSPAGGVPNSPLHF
D: .; J: TRBJ1-5; V: TRBV19; length: 14; size: .; DNA: TGTGCCAGTAGTATAAAGACAGAGGCAGAGCCCCAGCATTTT; CDR3: CASSIKTEAEPQHF
D: .; J: TRBJ2-1; V: TRBV21-1; length: 16; size: .; DNA: TGTGCCAGCAGCAAACGTAAGCTAGCGGGAGGGATTGAGCAGTTCTTC; CDR3: CASSKRKLAGGIEQFF
D: TRBD1; J: TRBJ1-5; V: TRBV11-2; length: 15; size: once; DNA: TGTGCCAGCAGCTTAGAGGGACAGGGGCTCCAGCCCCAGCATTTT; CDR3: CASSLEGQGLQPQHF
D: .; J: TRBJ2-1; V: TRBV7-8; length: 16; size: .; DNA: TGTGCCAGCAGCTTAGTAGCGAGCAGCTCCTACAATGAGCAGTTCTTC; CDR3: CASSLVASSSYNEQFF
D: .; J: TRBJ2-3; V: TRBV4-3; length: 14; size: .; DNA: TGCGCCAGCAGCCAAGACCGGGACTTAGTTACGCAGTATTTT; CDR3: CASSQDRDLVTQYF
D: .; J: TRBJ1-6; V: TRBV27; length: 16; size: .; DNA: TGTGCCAGCAGTGTACCCCCCAAGGGGGGGAATTCACCCCTCCACTTT; CDR3: CASSVPPKGGNSPLHF
D: .; J: TRBJ2-7; V: TRBV9; length: 15; size: .; DNA: TGTGCCAGCAGCCGAACAGGAGCCTTCTCCTACGAGCAGTACTTC; CDR3: CASSRTGAFSYEQYF
D: .; J: TRBJ1-1; V: TRBV27; length: 16; size: .; DNA: TGTGCCAGCAGTCGAGCCCCCCAGGGAATTTGGACTGAAGCTTTCTTT; CDR3: CASSRAPQGIWTEAFF
D: .; J: TRBJ1-1; V: TRBV27; length: 15; size: .; DNA: TGTGCCAGCAGTAACGGACAGTTAATGAACACTGAAGCTTTCTTT; CDR3: CASSNGQLMNTEAFF
D: .; J: TRBJ2-7; V: TRBV5-8; length: 14; size: .; DNA: TGTGCCAGCAGCTTTGTGGCGGGGAACTACGAGCAGTACTTC; CDR3: CASSFVAGNYEQYF
D: .; J: TRBJ1-4; V: TRBV6-5; length: 14; size: .; DNA: TGTGCCAGCAGCCGACACGCAACTAATGAAAAACTGTTTTTT; CDR3: CASSRHATNEKLFF
D: .; J: TRBJ2-1; V: TRBV7-3; length: 12; size: few; DNA: TGTGCCAGCAGCTTATACTCACGCGAGCAGTTCTTC; CDR3: CASSLYSREQFF
D: .; J: TRBJ2-5; V: TRBV19; length: 14; size: .; DNA: TGTGCCAGTAGCATAACTACTAGCCCAGAGACCCAGTACTTC; CDR3: CASSITTSPETQYF
D: .; J: TRBJ1-1; V: TRBV5-1; length: 14; size: .; DNA: TGCGCCAGCAGCGAACGCCAGGGAAGGGCTGAAGCTTTCTTT; CDR3: CASSERQGRAEAFF
D: TRBD2; J: TRBJ2-3; V: TRBV28; length: 17; size: .; DNA: TGTGCCAGCAGTCTCGGGACTAGCGGGAGACGGCCAGATACGCAGTATTTT; CDR3: CASSLGTSGRRPDTQYF